This TCR beta chain was sequenced for a study of shared clonotypes between healthy human individuals. In the study overall: The study used three CD4 naive, three CD4 memory, two CD8 naive and one CD8 memory plate per donor.

Study conclusions and caveats: An anticipated effect of sequencing depth on clonotype sharing among donors was recognized. Depth was large, yet rarefaction showed that sorted-subset sequencing was incomplete.

Of note for this clone: Its antigen is still unknown.

The CDR3 extends over 14 amino acids. Trimming stripped 5 bases from V and 5 bases from J, with 15 bases between. Germline CDR1 is SNHLY and CDR2 is FYNNEI. Genomic DNA (from each subset) was split evenly across several immunoSEQ plates. Clones were read by immunoSEQ multiplex PCR, and TCRdb kept only the in-frame ones, dropping some. The sample yields over a million clones, 75% to 85% seen once. The rearrangement joins TRBV2 to TRBJ1-2, with D hard to call. The source is a man between 18 and 35 years old in good health. Some clones in this sample may be carry-over from other donors' samples. Sequenced sample: memory CD4+ T cells from PBMCs. Subset described: CD45RA-negative fraction. CDR3 nucleotides: TGTGCCAGCAGTCCAGAAGGATTGATATATGGCTACACCTTC. As protein: CASSPEGLIYGYTF. Full variable domain (missing parts from reference TRBV2 and TRBJ1-2): EPEVTQTPSHQVTQMGQEVILRCVPISNHLYFYWYRQILGQKVEFLVSFYNNEISEKSEIFDDQFSVERPDGSNFTLKIRSTKLEDSAMYFCASSPEGLIYGYTFGSGTRLTVV.